Below, 30 T cell receptor beta chains from the same sample are listed, as sequenced in a study of tissue T cells after allogeneic stem cell transplantation. TCRdb keeps only in-frame clones here, not all; method: immunoSEQ multiplex PCR. The sample holds about 6,800 clones; around 37% are singletons and the top ten take 5% to 8%. Time point specified: mouse harvest day 14 after allogeneic transplant. Mouse grafts combined 10^7 T-cell-depleted bone marrow cells with 10^6 splenic CD5+ T cells. The source material was skin. The receptors come from a female BALB/c mouse given C57BL/6 T cells with graft-versus-host disease after an allogeneic hematopoietic cell transplant.

This clone was counted only a few times. Germline and genes: mouse. The read gets to within 1 residue of the CDR3 end, and the germline J gene fills in the rest. The chain employs TRBV13-2 and TRBJ1-4; a weak D match, TRBD1 (6 bases). This CDR3 is built from 16 residues. Germline CDR1 and CDR2: NNHNN and SYGAGS (reference sequence). The V end lost 1 base, the J end lost 0 bases, and 10 bases lay between the germline ends. Partial CDR3 DNA: TGTGCCAGCGGTGATCCTCGGACAGTTTCCAACGAAAGATTATTT. Encoded protein: CASGDPRTVSNERLF. The full-length CDR3 reads as CASGDPRTVSNERLFF.

On this clone: Gene names denote mouse genes. The read falls 1 residue short of the CDR3 end, and the missing part is taken from the germline J gene. V gene TRBV26 combines with J gene TRBJ2-7; D may be TRBD1 (6 bases). Trimming pared 5 bases from V and 0 bases from J, leaving 8 bases between. Germline values: CDR1 KGHPV, CDR2 FQNQEV (reference sequence). The CDR3 has 13 amino acids. CDR3 loop: CASSSGDSYEQYF. The DNA read from the CDR3 is TGTGCCAGCAGTTCAGGGGACTCCTATGAACAGTAC.

This clone turned up a few times. Gene names are the mouse ones. Coverage ceases 1 residue before the CDR3 finishes, and the germline J gene fills in the end. V and J are TRBV1 and TRBJ1-1; 7 bases agree with TRBD1. The CDR3 runs 12 residues. Germline V lookup: CDR1 NSQYPW, CDR2 LRSPGD (reference sequence). After removal of 4 bases from V and 5 bases from J, the junction contained 1 base not matched to a gene. The CDR3 DNA, read in part, is TGCACCTGCAGTGGGGGACAGACAGAAGTCTTC. It yields the protein CTCSGGQTEVF. The full CDR3 protein is CTCSGGQTEVFF.

This clone was observed a few times. Genes and germline come from the mouse. The sequence runs out 1 residue before the end of the CDR3; the remainder is reconstructed from the germline J gene. The gene calls are TRBV26 and TRBJ1-1; a weak D match, TRBD1 (6 bases). Trimming removed 6 bases from V and 3 bases from J, with 17 bases in between. The CDR3 is 15 residues long. Germline values: CDR1 KGHPV, CDR2 FQNQEV (reference sequence). CDR3 DNA (partial): TGTGCCAGCAGCCCTATCGACAGGCTGTACACAGAAGTCTTC. Protein: CASSPIDRLYTEVF. In full, the CDR3 is CASSPIDRLYTEVFF.

This clone is labeled medium-sized. The gene names here belong to mouse. The CDR3 extends 1 residue past the end of the read, so its final part is completed from the germline J gene. The rearrangement links TRBV26 to TRBJ1-4; TRBD1 matches 10 bases. This CDR3 region has 14 residues. The germline CDR1 and CDR2 sequences are KGHPV and FQNQEV (reference sequence). The V segment lost 2 bases and the J segment 7 bases; nucleotides outside the gene matches: 1. The CDR3 bases that were read are TGTGCCAGCAGTCTGAGGACAGGGGGCGAAAGATTATTT. It is translated as CASSLRTGGERLF. The whole CDR3 sequence is CASSLRTGGERLFF.

By sample fraction, this clone is medium-sized. Any gene name here is a mouse gene name. The read stops 1 residue short of the end of the CDR3; the missing end is completed from the germline J gene. This chain links TRBV20 with TRBJ2-1; tentatively, D is TRBD2 (6 bases). The CDR3 runs 14 residues. CDR1 and CDR2 from the germline V gene are GFQATS and STVNSAI. V was shortened by 2 bases and J by 0 bases, with 8 bases between the two germline ends. CDR3 DNA (partial): TGTGGTGCTAGGTCGGGGGGTAACTATGCTGAGCAGTTC. Protein sequence: CGARSGGNYAEQF. The whole CDR3 region reads CGARSGGNYAEQFF. The full variable domain, its missing parts supplied by reference TRBV20 and TRBJ2-1, is GALVYQYPRRTICKSGTSMRMECQAVGFQATSVAWYRQSPQKTFELIALSTVNSAIKYEQNFTQEKFPISHPNLSFSSMTVLNAYLEDRGLYLCGARSGGNYAEQFFGPGTRLTVL.

About this clone: The gene names here belong to mouse. Read coverage stops 1 residue before the CDR3 terminus; the germline J gene supplies the remainder. V is TRBV26 and J is TRBJ2-5, with D perhaps matching TRBD1 (5 bases). From germline, CDR1 is KGHPV and CDR2 FQNQEV (reference sequence). Between the trimmed V and J ends, which lost 0 bases and 2 bases, there was a span of 6 bases. This CDR3 has 14 residues. CDR3 loop: CASSLSGVQDTQYF. The sequenced CDR3 bases are TGTGCCAGCAGTCTGTCAGGGGTCCAAGACACCCAGTAC.

This clone qualifies as medium-sized (0.01 to 0.1%). Mouse names are used for the genes. The read comes to an end 1 residue before the CDR3 does, leaving the germline J gene to fill in the end. V gene TRBV13-2 combines with J gene TRBJ1-2, with 7 positions matching TRBD1. CDR3 size: 15 residues. Germline CDR1 NNHNN, CDR2 SYGAGS (reference sequence). Losses at the gene ends were 0 bases for V and 0 bases for J; bases not matched to a gene: 2. CDR3 DNA (partial): TGTGCCAGCGGTGATGGGACAGGATCAAACTCCGACTACACC. Translating it yields CASGDGTGSNSDYT. The whole CDR3 sequence reads CASGDGTGSNSDYTF.

By frequency in the sample, this clone is medium-sized. Gene names follow the mouse nomenclature. The sequence runs out 1 residue before the end of the CDR3; the remainder is reconstructed from the germline J gene. The genes are TRBV26 and TRBJ2-7, with TRBD1 matching 9 bases. V trimming: 4 bases; J trimming: 7 bases; junction bases outside the gene matches: 5. Germline CDR1 and CDR2: KGHPV and FQNQEV (reference sequence). This CDR3 spans 13 amino acids. CDR3 DNA, as far as it was read: TGTGCCAGCAGTCCCGACAGGGGGAGAGAACAGTAC. This sequence encodes CASSPDRGREQY. The whole CDR3 reads CASSPDRGREQYF. Using reference TRBV26 and TRBJ2-7 for the parts outside the CDR3, the full variable domain is NSKVIQTPRYLVKGQGQKAKMRCIPEKGHPVVFWYQQNKNNEFKFLINFQNQEVLQQIDMTEKRFSAECPSNSPCSLEIQSSEAGDSALYLCASSPDRGREQYFGPGTRLTVL.

This clone has a handful of counts. All gene names here are mouse names. Sequencing ends 1 residue short of the CDR3 end; the germline J gene provides the rest. This rearrangement joins TRBV23 to TRBJ1-1; TRBD1 is the table's D call, not checked against the DNA. The germline V gene encodes CDR1 KGHTA and CDR2 FQNQQP. This CDR3 contains 14 residues. CDR3 in amino acids: CSSSSGTTNTEVFF. The part of the CDR3 DNA that was read is TGCTCCAGCAGTTCCGGGACAACAAACACAGAAGTCTTC.

By share, this clone ranks as medium-sized. Gene names and germline refer to mouse. The read halts 1 residue ahead of the CDR3 end, with the missing end drawn from the germline J gene. The sample has other DNA sequences that encode this CDR3 too. The gene calls are TRBV16 and TRBJ2-1; unclear D gene. The CDR3 runs to 12 residues. CDR1 SGHSA and CDR2 FRNQAP come from the germline V gene. V dropped 0 bases and J dropped 7 bases, with 4 bases sitting between them. CDR3 protein: CASSLEGAEQFF. The sequenced part of the CDR3 DNA is TGTGCAAGCAGCTTAGAAGGGGCTGAGCAGTTC.

On this clone: Germline and genes: mouse. Sequencing ends 1 residue short of the CDR3 end; the germline J gene provides the rest. The chain links TRBV26 to TRBJ1-4; the D gene is possibly TRBD1 (5 bases). The CDR3 is made up of 13 amino acids. V dropped 3 bases and J dropped 7 bases, with 9 bases sitting between them. Per the germline V gene, CDR1 is KGHPV and CDR2 is FQNQEV (reference sequence). CDR3 bases read: TGTGCCAGCAGTCTACCAGGGAGCGAAAGATTATTT. This gives the protein CASSLPGSERLF. The CDR3 as a whole reads CASSLPGSERLFF.

For this clone: Genes and germline come from the mouse. The read finishes 1 residue shy of the CDR3 end, and the germline J gene is used to complete it. The rearrangement joins TRBV14 to TRBJ2-2; tentatively, D is TRBD1 or TRBD2 (5 bases each). The CDR3 is 13 amino acids. V gave up 1 base and J gave up 5 bases, with 6 bases separating them. From germline, CDR1 is SGHDT and CDR2 FRDEAV. CDR3 amino acids: CASSFGGTGQLYF. CDR3 bases read: TGTGCCAGCAGTTTCGGGGGAACCGGGCAGCTCTAC.

For this clone: The listed genes are named as in mouse. The CDR3 end is not reached by the read, which stops 1 residue before it; the germline J gene fills it in. The gene calls are TRBV15 and TRBJ2-3, with 8 nucleotides matching TRBD2. Germline lookup yields CDR1 SGHND and CDR2 FRSKSL. V trimming: 3 bases; J trimming: 2 bases; junction bases outside the gene matches: 4. This CDR3 contains 15 residues. Partial CDR3 DNA: TGTGCCAGCAGTTTGGGGGGGGGCGCTGCAGAAACGCTGTAT. Protein: CASSLGGGAAETLY. The entire CDR3 protein reads CASSLGGGAAETLYF.

Notes on this clone: Gene names and germline refer to mouse. The read is 1 residue too short to cover the CDR3 end, so that end is filled in from the germline J gene. The genes are TRBV4 and TRBJ2-7, with D perhaps TRBD1 or TRBD2 (6 bases each). The V end was cut by 5 bases, the J end by 7 bases, with 15 bases between. Germline CDR1 reads LGHDT; CDR2 reads YNNKQL (reference sequence). The CDR3 is 13 amino acids. CDR3 sequence reads: CASSPPRGREQYF. The sequenced part of the CDR3 DNA is TGTGCCAGCAGCCCCCCCCGGGGGCGGGAACAGTAC.

As for this clone: Gene names and germline match the mouse. With the read ending 1 residue before the CDR3 end, the germline J gene is used to fill in that end. Other nucleotide sequences in the sample specify the same CDR3. This chain links TRBV16 with TRBJ2-7; a possible D gene is TRBD1 (6 bases). This CDR3 comprises 12 residues. Trimming took 5 bases from V and 4 from J, leaving 9 bases between them. The V gene's germline CDR1 is SGHSA and CDR2 FRNQAP. Partial CDR3 DNA: TGTGCAAGCAGCCTGGACAGATATGAACAGTAC. This sequence encodes CASSLDRYEQY. The complete CDR3 protein is CASSLDRYEQYF.

Note on this clone: Gene names are the mouse ones. Coverage ceases 1 residue before the CDR3 finishes, and the germline J gene fills in the end. The chain links TRBV26 to TRBJ2-7; D might be TRBD2 (7 bases). Germline V gene sequence: CDR1 KGHPV, CDR2 FQNQEV (reference sequence). CDR3 size: 14 residues. The ends were cut back, 4 bases at V and 3 bases at J, with 13 bases in the middle. CDR3 loop: CASSPWGAVYEQYF. The part of the CDR3 DNA that was read is TGTGCCAGCAGTCCTTGGGGGGCTGTCTATGAACAGTAC.

A remark on this clone: Gene names refer to mouse genes. The CDR3 is cut off 1 residue early in the read; its end comes from the germline J gene. The chain has TRBV26 and TRBJ1-1; D is ambiguous. Germline V lookup: CDR1 KGHPV, CDR2 FQNQEV (reference sequence). CDR3 length: 14 amino acids. The V end lost 0 bases, the J end lost 0 bases, and 5 bases lay between the germline ends. CDR3 protein: CASSLSQANTEVFF. The covered CDR3 bases are TGTGCCAGCAGTCTGTCACAAGCAAACACAGAAGTCTTC.

On this clone: Genes and germline are mouse. The CDR3 extends 1 residue past the end of the read, so its final part is completed from the germline J gene. The chain employs TRBV16 and TRBJ2-5; TRBD2 might be the D (5 bases). The V gene's germline CDR1 is SGHSA and CDR2 FRNQAP. The CDR3 length is 12 residues. Trimming removed 3 bases from V and 4 bases from J, with 5 bases in between. CDR3 bases read: TGTGCAAGCAGCTTTGGGGAAGACACCCAGTAC. Translation gives CASSFGEDTQY. The whole CDR3 is CASSFGEDTQYF.

This clone was detected only a few times. Mouse gene names and germline throughout. The read gets to within 1 residue of the CDR3 end, and the germline J gene fills in the rest. J is TRBJ2-3 and V is TRBV26; 7 bases align to TRBD2. Germline V lookup: CDR1 KGHPV, CDR2 FQNQEV (reference sequence). Trimming took 4 bases from V and 0 from J; bases not matched to a gene: 4. The CDR3 has 15 residues. Partial CDR3 DNA: TGTGCCAGCAGTCCACTGGGGCCTAGTGCAGAAACGCTGTAT. Its protein is CASSPLGPSAETLY. The CDR3 in full is CASSPLGPSAETLYF.

In regard to this clone: Gene names denote mouse genes. The CDR3 extends 1 residue past the end of the read, so its final part is completed from the germline J gene. This rearrangement joins TRBV2 to TRBJ1-2; 10 bases are shared with TRBD1. Germline CDR1 reads LGHNA; CDR2 reads YSYQKL. The junction had 6 bases not matched to a gene; V was cut back by 3 bases and J by 2 bases. CDR3 size: 16 residues. CDR3: CASSQLPGQGNSDYTF. The covered CDR3 bases are TGTGCCAGCAGCCAGCTCCCGGGACAGGGGAACTCCGACTACACC.

As regards this clone: Mouse gene names apply. The read is 1 residue too short to cover the CDR3 end, so that end is filled in from the germline J gene. This chain joins TRBV19 and TRBJ2-7; TRBD2 matches at 8 bases. The V gene's germline CDR1 is FNHDT and CDR2 SITEND (reference sequence). Trimming cost V 1 base and J 5 bases; bases outside gene matches: 2. This CDR3 region has 13 residues. This CDR3 is CASSITGGNEQYF. The part of the CDR3 DNA that was read is TGTGCCAGCAGTATAACTGGGGGAAATGAACAGTAC.

As to this clone: The germline and genes are mouse ones. Read coverage stops 1 residue before the CDR3 terminus; the germline J gene supplies the remainder. This chain connects TRBV26 to TRBJ2-3, with 12 bases matching TRBD2. Germline V gene data show CDR1 as KGHPV and CDR2 as FQNQEV (reference sequence). V trimming: 6 bases; J trimming: 0 bases; junction bases outside the gene matches: 7. The CDR3 spans 17 residues. The CDR3 bases that were read are TGTGCCAGCAGGCCGGGACTGGGGGGCCCTAGTGCAGAAACGCTGTAT. Its protein product is CASRPGLGGPSAETLY. The whole CDR3 protein is CASRPGLGGPSAETLYF.

Concerning this clone: Germline and genes here are mouse. The CDR3 goes on 1 residue after the read ends, and that part is filled in from the germline J gene. The genes are TRBV2 and TRBJ1-6; tentatively, D is TRBD1 (6 bases). TRBJ1-6 is an open reading frame, and its role is uncertain. This CDR3 region has 13 residues. Germline V lookup: CDR1 LGHNA, CDR2 YSYQKL. The germline V and J ends were trimmed by 8 bases and 4 bases, with 9 bases remaining between them. CDR3 amino acids: CASGDKYNSPLYF. The DNA read from the CDR3 is TGTGCCAGCGGGGACAAATATAATTCGCCCCTCTAC.

About this clone: Gene names are mouse gene names. The DNA ends 1 residue before the CDR3 does, and the rest of the CDR3 is filled in from the germline J gene. V usage is TRBV26 and J usage is TRBJ1-4; D ambiguous. In germline, CDR1 is KGHPV, CDR2 FQNQEV (reference sequence). With 6 bases removed from V and 0 bases from J, the gap between germline ends came to 5 bases. This CDR3 spans 13 amino acids. The DNA read from the CDR3 is TGTGCCAGCAGCCCCTTTTCCAACGAAAGATTATTT. It translates to CASSPFSNERLF. The full CDR3 protein is CASSPFSNERLFF.

Judged by abundance, this clone is medium-sized. The gene symbols are mouse symbols. Read coverage stops 1 residue before the CDR3 terminus; the germline J gene supplies the remainder. The gene calls are TRBV2 and TRBJ1-1; TRBD1 agrees at 7 bases. V dropped 0 bases and J dropped 0; count of bases not matched to a gene: 4. The length of the CDR3 is 16 residues. Per germline, CDR1 LGHNA and CDR2 YSYQKL. CDR3 DNA, as far as it was read: TGTGCCAGCAGCCAAGAAAGGGACAGCCCAAACACAGAAGTCTTC. Its protein is CASSQERDSPNTEVF. The full CDR3 reads CASSQERDSPNTEVFF.

This clone is labeled medium-sized. Gene names follow the mouse nomenclature. The CDR3 end is not reached by the read, which stops 1 residue before it; the germline J gene fills it in. Additional DNA sequences in this sample encode the identical CDR3. The V gene is TRBV26, the J gene TRBJ1-3, with 7 nucleotides matching TRBD1. Trimming cost V 3 bases and J 0 bases; bases outside gene matches: 2. The CDR3 has 15 residues. The V gene's germline CDR1 is KGHPV and CDR2 FQNQEV (reference sequence). The CDR3: CASSLQGSSGNTLYF. The sequenced CDR3 bases are TGTGCCAGCAGTCTACAGGGGTCTTCTGGAAATACGCTCTAT.

Concerning this clone itself: All gene names here are mouse names. The read terminates 1 residue before the CDR3 end, so the remaining end is supplied by the germline J gene. V usage is TRBV13-3 and J usage is TRBJ1-2, with 10 positions matching TRBD1. The CDR3 is made up of 14 amino acids. V dropped 4 bases and J dropped 3; count of bases not matched to a gene: 3. In germline, CDR1 is NNHDY, CDR2 SYVADS. The sequenced CDR3 bases are TGTGCCAGCAGTTTGACAGGGGGCGACTCCGACTACACC. Translated, it gives CASSLTGGDSDYT. The whole CDR3 sequence is CASSLTGGDSDYTF.

This clone was seen more than once but under ten times. Genes and germline are mouse. The CDR3 end is not reached by the read, which stops 1 residue before it; the germline J gene fills it in. The J gene is TRBJ2-2, the V gene TRBV26, with a possible D match to TRBD1 (5 bases). Trimming took 7 bases from V and 0 from J, leaving 9 bases between them. Germline V gives CDR1 KGHPV, CDR2 FQNQEV (reference sequence). The CDR3 loop spans 14 amino acids. CDR3 DNA, as far as it was read: TGTGCCAGCACCCTGACAGCAAACACCGGGCAGCTCTAC. Residues: CASTLTANTGQLY. In full, the CDR3 is CASTLTANTGQLYF.

As for this clone: Germline and genes here are mouse. The read ends 1 residue shy of where the CDR3 ends; the end is completed using the germline J gene. The V and J genes are TRBV5 and TRBJ2-4; TRBD2 aligns across 9 bases. Germline-derived CDR1 and CDR2 are LGHNA and YNLKQL (reference sequence). The CDR3 covers 14 residues. With 2 bases clipped from V and 5 bases from J, the junction kept 2 bases outside the gene matches. The CDR3 here is CASSQSGGGNTLYF. The CDR3 DNA, read in part, is TGTGCCAGCAGCCAATCTGGGGGGGGAAACACCTTGTAC.